One and the same sample provided the 14 T cell receptor beta chains below, sequenced in a study of radiotherapy plus CTLA-4 blockade in lung cancer. Sequenced by immunoSEQ multiplex PCR; TCRdb stores in-frame clones only, minus some. The table lists tens of thousands of clones, under 80% of them singletons. The source was peripheral blood, collected from a patient treated with radiotherapy plus ipilimumab. These receptors all come from a human donor with non-small cell lung cancer who had a partial response to radiotherapy plus ipilimumab. Some clones in this sample may be carry-over from other donors' samples.

This clone has just one count. The chain links TRBV10-1 to TRBJ1-1; D gene ambiguous. The germline CDR1 and CDR2 sequences are WNHNN and SYGVQD (reference sequence). V was cut by 4 bases and J by 0 bases, with 9 bases left in between. The CDR3 has 14 amino acids. The CDR3 loop reads CASSAGVMNTEAFF. CDR3 DNA sequence: TGCGCCAGCAGTGCCGGGGTCATGAACACTGAAGCTTTCTTT.

The V call is TRBV5-1, the J call TRBJ2-3, with D possibly being TRBD2 (5 bases). Trimming removed 4 bases from V and 4 bases from J, with 10 bases in between. Germline V gives CDR1 SGHRS, CDR2 YFSETQ. The CDR3 contains 13 residues. The CDR3 coding sequence is TGCGCCAGCAGCCCAATACTAGCAGATACGCAGTATTTT. The encoded protein is CASSPILADTQYF.

The V and J genes are TRBV19 and TRBJ1-5; TRBD1 matches 9 bases. The CDR3 has 15 amino acids. Germline V gene sequence: CDR1 LNHDA, CDR2 SQIVND (reference sequence). With 4 bases clipped from V and 2 bases from J, the junction kept 3 bases outside the gene matches. DNA of the CDR3: TGTGCCAGTAGTACCCGACAGGGGGGCAATCAGCCCCAGCATTTT. Protein: CASSTRQGGNQPQHF.

The chain combines TRBV18 with TRBJ2-1, with D possibly matching TRBD1 (5 bases). Trimming took 2 bases from V and 6 from J, leaving 23 bases between them. The CDR3 has 18 residues. CDR1 and CDR2 from the germline V gene are KGHSH and LQKENI. CDR3 in DNA: TGTGCCAGCTCACCAAGGGGATCTGGCGTTTCTATTCGCAATGAGCAGTTCTTC. Residues: CASSPRGSGVSIRNEQFF. Complete variable domain (other parts from reference TRBV18 and TRBJ2-1): NAGVMQNPRHLVRRRGQEARLRCSPMKGHSHVYWYRQLPEEGLKFMVYLQKENIIDESGMPKERFSAEFPKEGPSILRIQQVVRGDSAAYFCASSPRGSGVSIRNEQFFGPGTRLTVL.

The rearrangement joins TRBV6-5 to TRBJ2-5; the match to TRBD2 covers 7 bases. With 2 bases clipped from V and 4 bases from J, the junction kept 7 bases outside the gene matches. Germline CDR1 is MNHEY and CDR2 is SVGAGI. This CDR3 has 15 amino acids. CDR3: CASSYNAGAGETQYF. CDR3 bases: TGTGCCAGCAGTTACAACGCGGGAGCGGGAGAGACCCAGTACTTC.

This sequence joins TRBV5-5 and TRBJ2-7; 10 bases agree with TRBD2. Germline V lookup: CDR1 SGHKS, CDR2 YYEKEE (reference sequence). The CDR3 runs 15 residues. V gave up 7 bases and J gave up 6 bases; unmatched junction bases: 13. This CDR3 is CASVGAGTSVGEQYF. DNA of the CDR3: TGTGCCAGCGTCGGGGCCGGGACTAGCGTCGGCGAGCAGTACTTC.

This chain's CDR3 is CASSPTRQGYTGELFF. The CDR3 region has the DNA TGTGCCAGCTCACCTACGCGACAGGGGTACACCGGGGAGCTGTTTTTT. J is TRBJ2-2 and V is TRBV18, with 8 bases that match TRBD1. CDR3 length: 16 residues. V lost 3 bases, J lost 3 bases, and 6 bases stayed unmatched. Germline V gene sequence: CDR1 KGHSH, CDR2 LQKENI. Full variable domain (outside the CDR3, taken from reference TRBV18 and TRBJ2-2): NAGVMQNPRHLVRRRGQEARLRCSPMKGHSHVYWYRQLPEEGLKFMVYLQKENIIDESGMPKERFSAEFPKEGPSILRIQQVVRGDSAAYFCASSPTRQGYTGELFFGEGSRLTVL.

The table lists this clone with a count of one. This chain connects TRBV6-6 to TRBJ1-6; tentatively, D is TRBD1 (5 bases). The CDR3 spans 14 residues. Trimming cost V 4 bases and J 6 bases, with 10 bases left between them. The germline V gene encodes CDR1 MNHNY and CDR2 SVGAGI (reference sequence). The CDR3 nucleotides read TGTGCCAGCAGTTTGCAGGGTTTTAATTCACCCCTCCACTTT. Residues: CASSLQGFNSPLHF.

The chain uses TRBV28 and TRBJ1-1; tentative D call: TRBD1 (5 bases). CDR1 and CDR2 (germline): MDHEN, SYDVKM. Trimming stripped 7 bases from V and 4 bases from J, with 10 bases between. This CDR3 contains 12 residues. CDR3 loop: CASKAGLTEAFF. CDR3 bases: TGTGCCAGCAAGGCAGGGCTCACTGAAGCTTTCTTT.

The chain is built from TRBV5-1 and TRBJ2-3; 8 nucleotides line up with TRBD2. This CDR3 is built from 15 residues. Germline CDR1 reads SGHRS; CDR2 reads YFSETQ. Germline trimming cut 0 bases from V and 2 bases from J; bases unmatched to any gene: 2. The DNA of the CDR3 is TGCGCCAGCAGCTTGGTGCGGGGGGACACAGATACGCAGTATTTT. The encoded protein is CASSLVRGDTDTQYF.

This clone was detected only a few times. The rearrangement joins TRBV5-1 to TRBJ2-1; 10 bases agree with TRBD2. CDR1 SGHRS and CDR2 YFSETQ come from the germline V gene. J lost 9 bases, V lost 2 bases, and 5 bases had no gene match. This CDR3 is built from 14 residues. The CDR3 DNA sequence: TGCGCCAGCAGCTTAACTAGCGGGGCAGGTGAGCAGTTCTTC. It specifies CASSLTSGAGEQFF.

The chain is built from TRBV5-1 and TRBJ1-1, with 7 nucleotides matching TRBD1. The CDR3 contains 14 residues. Germline V gene data show CDR1 as SGHRS and CDR2 as YFSETQ. Trimming took 4 bases from V and 1 from J; bases not matched to a gene: 4. CDR3 residues: CASSPGQPNTEAFF. The CDR3 DNA reads as TGCGCCAGCAGCCCGGGACAGCCGAACACTGAAGCTTTCTTT.

V usage is TRBV7-6 and J usage is TRBJ2-5, with TRBD2 as a possible D gene (6 bases). There are 18 residues in the CDR3. Germline CDR1 is SGHVS and CDR2 is FNYEAQ. Trimming pared 1 base from V and 2 bases from J, leaving 20 bases between. CDR3 sequence (DNA): TGTGCCAGCAGCTTAGTTGTAGGTGGATGGAGGGAACAAGAGACCCAGTACTTC. It codes for CASSLVVGGWREQETQYF.

This clone was seen a handful of times. J is TRBJ1-1 and V is TRBV28; the match to TRBD1 covers 8 bases. This CDR3 comprises 12 residues. Per the germline V gene, CDR1 is MDHEN and CDR2 is SYDVKM. V was pared by 7 bases and J by 7 bases, with 5 bases of the junction left unmatched. The CDR3 loop reads CASNRGNVEAFF. The CDR3 bases are TGTGCCAGCAACAGGGGGAATGTTGAAGCTTTCTTT. Drawing the rest from reference TRBV28 and TRBJ1-1, the complete variable domain is DVKVTQSSRYLVKRTGEKVFLECVQDMDHENMFWYRQDPGLGLRLIYFSYDVKMKEKGDIPEGYSVSREKKERFSLILESASTNQTSMYLCASNRGNVEAFFGQGTRLTVV.